These 7 T cell receptor beta chains were sequenced from one sample in a study of draining lymph node invasion in breast cancer. TCRdb re-derived calls from the bulk RNA-seq reads in MiXCR, one entry per CDR3 protein. The sample lists some 2,900 distinct CDR3 sequences; roughly three quarters were seen once. Cells sorted as CD4+ CD45RA- CD25high were taken as memory regulatory T cells. What was sequenced was sorted memory Tregs from a lymph node. The receptors were gathered from a female donor with luminal breast cancer.

V is TRBV6-5 and J is TRBJ1-2, with D unclear. Between the trimmed V and J ends, which lost 0 bases and 7 bases, there was a span of 18 bases. Per the germline V gene, CDR1 is MNHEY and CDR2 is SVGAGI. This CDR3 has 16 amino acids. The CDR3 coding sequence is TGTGCCAGCAGTTACTCGGGCTTACCCCTCTCCGGTGGCTACACCTTC. Translating it yields CASSYSGLPLSGGYTF.

The V call is TRBV3-1, the J call TRBJ2-3; D may be TRBD1 or TRBD2 (5 bases each). This CDR3 region has 13 residues. Trimming pared 6 bases from V and 7 bases from J, leaving 14 bases between. Germline loops: CDR1 LGHDT, CDR2 YNNKEL (reference sequence). DNA for the CDR3: TGTGCCAGCAGGGTGGGGGACGGCAATACGCAGTATTTT. It codes for CASRVGDGNTQYF.

The V call is TRBV11-2, the J call TRBJ2-7; 11 bases line up with TRBD1. The CDR3 runs 14 residues. With 6 bases clipped from V and 6 bases from J, the junction kept 7 bases outside the gene matches. The V gene's germline CDR1 is SGHAT and CDR2 FQNNGV. The CDR3 nucleotides are TGTGCCAGCAGTCGGGACAGGGGGTCAGTCGAGCAGTACTTC. It translates to CASSRDRGSVEQYF. Full variable domain (missing parts from reference TRBV11-2 and TRBJ2-7): EAGVAQSPRYKIIEKRQSVAFWCNPISGHATLYWYQQILGQGPKLLIQFQNNGVVDDSQLPKDRFSAERLKGVDSTLKIQPAKLEDSAVYLCASSRDRGSVEQYFGPGTRLTVT.

The chain joins TRBV28 to TRBJ2-2; possibly TRBD2 for D (6 bases). Between the trimmed V and J ends, which lost 6 bases and 0 bases, there was a span of 14 bases. CDR1 MDHEN and CDR2 SYDVKM come from the germline V gene. The CDR3 spans 16 residues. The DNA for the CDR3 is TGTGCCAGCAGACCCATAGCGGTAGCGAACACCGGGGAGCTGTTTTTT. Its translation is CASRPIAVANTGELFF.

The rearrangement joins TRBV2 to TRBJ2-2; D is undetermined. Germline CDR1 reads SNHLY; CDR2 reads FYNNEI. This CDR3 contains 11 residues. The V gene lost 6 bases and the J gene lost 6 bases, with 5 bases spanning the gap. CDR3 bases: TGTGCCAGCAGAACAGCCGGGGAGCTGTTTTTT. As protein: CASRTAGELFF. The complete variable domain, with remaining parts taken from reference TRBV2 and TRBJ2-2, reads EPEVTQTPSHQVTQMGQEVILRCVPISNHLYFYWYRQILGQKVEFLVSFYNNEISEKSEIFDDQFSVERPDGSNFTLKIRSTKLEDSAMYFCASRTAGELFFGEGSRLTVL.

The sample holds a few counts of this clonotype. The genes are TRBV4-1 and TRBJ2-7; a weak D match, TRBD2 (7 bases). V lost 4 bases and J 1 base, leaving 17 bases between the germline ends. Per germline, CDR1 MGHRA and CDR2 YSYEKL. The CDR3 contains 16 residues. The CDR3 is CASSPPGGGLSYEQYF. Here the CDR3 DNA reads TGCGCCAGCAGCCCCCCTGGCGGGGGCCTTTCCTACGAGCAGTACTTC.

The V call is TRBV20-1, the J call TRBJ2-1; tentatively, D is TRBD1 or TRBD2 (5 bases each). The CDR3 is 15 residues long. The V end lost 3 bases, the J end lost 3 bases, and 15 bases lay between the germline ends. Germline V gene lookup returns CDR1 DFQATT and CDR2 SNEGSKA (reference sequence). The DNA of the CDR3 is TGCAGTGCTAGGAAGTCCGGGACGGACTACAATGAGCAGTTCTTC. It translates to CSARKSGTDYNEQFF.